This is a list of T cell receptor beta chains from one sample in a study of blood T cell repertoires in COVID-19. The data were produced by immunoSEQ multiplex PCR, yet TCRdb's version contains in-frame clones alone and is incomplete. The sample lists about 130,000 clones, around 79% occurring once. Sequencing input: peripheral blood. These receptors came from an older woman with COVID-19, enrolled during active disease. Each CDR3 is given with its conserved first and last residue. The D gene is left open where the match is weak. Expanded clones are given a class, and other clones once, few, many or no size at all.

clone_size: -
d_call: -
j_call: TRBJ2-5
v_call: TRBV5-1
cdr3_aa: CASSLKYQETQYF
cdr3_nt: TGCGCCAGCAGCTTGAAGTATCAGGAGACCCAGTACTTC

clone_size: -
d_call: -
j_call: TRBJ2-5
v_call: TRBV20-1
cdr3_aa: CSAIGQETQYF
cdr3_nt: TGCAGTGCTATAGGACAGGAGACCCAGTACTTC

clone_size: -
d_call: -
j_call: TRBJ2-7
v_call: TRBV10-3
cdr3_aa: CAISERGFRQYF
cdr3_nt: TGTGCCATCAGTGAGCGAGGGTTCAGGCAGTACTTC

clone_size: -
d_call: TRBD1
j_call: TRBJ1-2
v_call: TRBV27
cdr3_aa: CASSSTGTGNYGYTF
cdr3_nt: TGTGCCAGCAGTTCAACCGGGACAGGGAACTATGGCTACACCTTC

clone_size: few
d_call: -
j_call: TRBJ1-5
v_call: TRBV28
cdr3_aa: CASSPSGQPQHF
cdr3_nt: TGTGCCAGCAGTCCCTCCGGTCAGCCCCAGCATTTT

clone_size: -
d_call: -
j_call: TRBJ1-4
v_call: TRBV5-6
cdr3_aa: CASSSPSTEGEKLFF
cdr3_nt: TGTGCCAGCAGCTCACCGTCGACAGAAGGGGAAAAACTGTTTTTT

clone_size: -
d_call: -
j_call: TRBJ1-2
v_call: TRBV2
cdr3_aa: CASNEQIPNYGYTF
cdr3_nt: TGTGCCAGCAATGAACAGATACCGAACTATGGCTACACCTTC

clone_size: -
d_call: -
j_call: TRBJ1-4
v_call: TRBV4-1
cdr3_aa: CASSQPAGASEKLFF
cdr3_nt: TGCGCCAGCAGCCAACCCGCAGGGGCAAGTGAAAAACTGTTTTTT

clone_size: -
d_call: -
j_call: TRBJ2-2
v_call: TRBV19
cdr3_aa: CASTPQGGSGELFF
cdr3_nt: TGTGCCAGTACCCCCCAGGGAGGTTCCGGGGAGCTGTTTTTT

clone_size: once
d_call: -
j_call: TRBJ2-7
v_call: TRBV30
cdr3_aa: CAWSVRGTAFYEQYF
cdr3_nt: TGTGCCTGGAGTGTACGGGGGACAGCTTTCTACGAGCAGTACTTC

clone_size: -
d_call: -
j_call: TRBJ2-7
v_call: TRBV4-2
cdr3_aa: CASSQDGASSYEQYF
cdr3_nt: TGTGCCAGCAGCCAAGATGGGGCTAGCTCCTACGAGCAGTACTTC

clone_size: -
d_call: TRBD2
j_call: TRBJ2-1
v_call: TRBV3-1/TRBV3-2
cdr3_aa: CASSPIAGGPYNEQFF
cdr3_nt: TGTGCCAGCAGTCCCATAGCGGGGGGTCCTTACAATGAGCAGTTCTTC

clone_size: -
d_call: -
j_call: TRBJ1-5
v_call: TRBV28
cdr3_aa: CASRPGGQSNQPQHF
cdr3_nt: TGTGCCAGCAGACCCGGGGGGCAGAGCAATCAGCCCCAGCATTTT

clone_size: once
d_call: TRBD1
j_call: TRBJ2-3
v_call: TRBV7-3
cdr3_aa: CASSLNGQVRTDTQYF
cdr3_nt: TGTGCCAGCAGCTTAAACGGACAGGTCCGCACAGATACGCAGTATTTT

clone_size: -
d_call: -
j_call: TRBJ2-5
v_call: TRBV7-9
cdr3_aa: CASSSGVWETQYF
cdr3_nt: TGTGCCAGCAGCTCCGGGGTGTGGGAGACCCAGTACTTC

clone_size: many
d_call: -
j_call: TRBJ1-2
v_call: TRBV28
cdr3_aa: CATLKGGANYGYTF
cdr3_nt: TGTGCCACCCTGAAGGGGGGGGCTAACTATGGCTACACCTTC

clone_size: -
d_call: -
j_call: TRBJ2-1
v_call: TRBV5-1
cdr3_aa: CASSLGSRGAWNEQFF
cdr3_nt: TGCGCCAGCAGCTTGGGATCGCGCGGGGCCTGGAATGAGCAGTTCTTC

clone_size: -
d_call: TRBD1
j_call: TRBJ1-2
v_call: TRBV3-1/TRBV3-2
cdr3_aa: CASSQAWDRWAYGYTF
cdr3_nt: TGTGCCAGCAGCCAAGCGTGGGACAGGTGGGCCTATGGCTACACCTTC

clone_size: -
d_call: TRBD1
j_call: TRBJ1-1
v_call: TRBV6-5
cdr3_aa: CATRTTTGLAFF
cdr3_nt: TGTGCCACCCGGACAACGACAGGGTTAGCTTTCTTT

clone_size: -
d_call: -
j_call: TRBJ2-7
v_call: TRBV5-1
cdr3_aa: CASSFGQTYEQYF
cdr3_nt: TGCGCCAGCAGCTTCGGACAGACCTACGAGCAGTACTTC

clone_size: once
d_call: -
j_call: TRBJ1-5
v_call: TRBV19
cdr3_aa: CASQNGGSQPQHF
cdr3_nt: TGTGCCAGTCAAAATGGAGGGAGTCAGCCCCAGCATTTT

clone_size: -
d_call: -
j_call: TRBJ1-1
v_call: TRBV5-6
cdr3_aa: CASSSQRTTTAFF
cdr3_nt: TGTGCCAGCAGTTCCCAAAGAACGACAACGGCTTTCTTT

clone_size: -
d_call: TRBD2
j_call: TRBJ2-3
v_call: TRBV7-3
cdr3_aa: CASSLRTSGGPSTDTQYF
cdr3_nt: TGTGCCAGCAGCTTAAGGACTAGCGGGGGTCCTAGCACAGATACGCAGTATTTT

clone_size: -
d_call: -
j_call: TRBJ2-2
v_call: TRBV5-1
cdr3_aa: CASRATGTTGELFF
cdr3_nt: TGCGCCAGCAGAGCAACAGGGACCACCGGGGAGCTGTTTTTT

clone_size: -
d_call: -
j_call: TRBJ1-1
v_call: TRBV7-2
cdr3_aa: CASSSSLGGNTEAFF
cdr3_nt: TGTGCCAGCAGCTCGTCATTGGGGGGGAACACTGAAGCTTTCTTT

clone_size: -
d_call: TRBD2
j_call: TRBJ2-3
v_call: TRBV4-2
cdr3_aa: CASSHSPTSGGRRHTDTQYF
cdr3_nt: TGTGCCAGCAGCCACTCCCCGACTAGCGGTGGCCGGAGGCACACAGATACGCAGTATTTT